Sequencing of this T cell receptor (beta chain) was carried out in a study of graft-versus-host responses after intestinal transplantation. Study at large: For 2 to 4 years after anti-thymocyte globulin induction, all recipients took tacrolimus and steroids. The study's findings and limits: GvH clones appeared in recipient marrow, some first in ileum or blood. Graft-versus-host to host-versus-graft clonal ratios in allografts were high in patients with graft-donor T cell macrochimerism.

Germline CDR1 reads MNHNS; CDR2 reads SASEGT. V lost 4 bases and J lost 4, with 8 bases in between. This CDR3 spans 12 amino acids. On this clone itself: What it binds is not known.

Profiling relied on immunoSEQ multiplex PCR, and the TCRdb table lists in-frame clones only, not all of them. The table has some 90,000 clones, 85% to 95% seen once. The sample was unstimulated CD8+ T cells sorted from spleen or lymph node cells, taken before transplant. The chain has TRBV6-1 and TRBJ2-7; no definite D call. This clonotype originated in a human donor who was the organ donor for an intestinal transplant. In DNA, the CDR3 is TGTGCCAGCAGTGTGAGTCCTTACGAGCAGTACTTC. The encoded protein is CASSVSPYEQYF.